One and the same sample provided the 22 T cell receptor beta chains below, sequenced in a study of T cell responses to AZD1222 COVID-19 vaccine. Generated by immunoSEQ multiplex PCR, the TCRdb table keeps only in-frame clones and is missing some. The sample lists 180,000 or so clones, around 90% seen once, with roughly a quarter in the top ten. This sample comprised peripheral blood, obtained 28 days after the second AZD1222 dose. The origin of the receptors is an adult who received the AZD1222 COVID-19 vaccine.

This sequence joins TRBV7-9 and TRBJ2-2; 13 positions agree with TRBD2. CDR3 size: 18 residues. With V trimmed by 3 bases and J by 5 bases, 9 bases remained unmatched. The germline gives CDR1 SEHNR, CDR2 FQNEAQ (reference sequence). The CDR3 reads CASSFGRLAGGQTGELFF. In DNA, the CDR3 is TGTGCCAGCAGCTTCGGTAGACTAGCGGGAGGACAGACCGGGGAGCTGTTTTTT.

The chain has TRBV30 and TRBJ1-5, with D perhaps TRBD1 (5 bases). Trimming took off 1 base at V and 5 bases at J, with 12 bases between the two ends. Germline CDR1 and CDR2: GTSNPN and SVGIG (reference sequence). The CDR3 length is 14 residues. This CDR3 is CAWSAGDLDQPQHF. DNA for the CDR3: TGTGCCTGGAGTGCTGGGGACCTTGATCAGCCCCAGCATTTT.

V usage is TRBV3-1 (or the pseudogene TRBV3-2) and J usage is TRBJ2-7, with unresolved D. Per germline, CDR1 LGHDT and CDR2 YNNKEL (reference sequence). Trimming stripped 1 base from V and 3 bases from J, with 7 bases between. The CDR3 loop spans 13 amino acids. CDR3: CASSQGGGYEQYF. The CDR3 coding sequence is TGTGCCAGCAGCCAAGGCGGCGGCTACGAGCAGTACTTC.

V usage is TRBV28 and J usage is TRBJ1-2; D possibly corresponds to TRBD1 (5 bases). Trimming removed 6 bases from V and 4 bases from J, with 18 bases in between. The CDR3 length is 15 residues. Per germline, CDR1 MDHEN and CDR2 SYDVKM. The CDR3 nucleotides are TGTGCCAGCAGCCTGACAGACTTTCAGATCTATGGCTACACCTTC. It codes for CASSLTDFQIYGYTF.

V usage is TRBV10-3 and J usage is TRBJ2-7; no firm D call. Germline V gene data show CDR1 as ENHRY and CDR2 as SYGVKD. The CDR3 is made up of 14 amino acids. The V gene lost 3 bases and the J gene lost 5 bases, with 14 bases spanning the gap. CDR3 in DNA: TGTGCCATCAGTGACCGCGTCGGGCCCCACGAGCAGTACTTC. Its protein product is CAISDRVGPHEQYF.

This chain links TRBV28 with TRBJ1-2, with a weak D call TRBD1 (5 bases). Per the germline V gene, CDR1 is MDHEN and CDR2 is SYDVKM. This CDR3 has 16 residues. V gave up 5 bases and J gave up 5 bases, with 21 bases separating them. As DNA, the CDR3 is TGTGCCAGCAGTAGAACCGTAGGGGATAAAATTTATGGCTACACCTTC. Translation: CASSRTVGDKIYGYTF.

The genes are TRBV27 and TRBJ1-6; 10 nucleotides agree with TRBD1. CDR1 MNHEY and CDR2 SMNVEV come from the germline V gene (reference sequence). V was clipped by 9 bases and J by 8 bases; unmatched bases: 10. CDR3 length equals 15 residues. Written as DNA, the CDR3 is TGTGCCAGTAGTATTGACAGGGGGCGACATTCACCCCTCCACTTT. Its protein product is CASSIDRGRHSPLHF.

The CDR3 region has the DNA TGTGCCAGCTCTTCCAACCAGGAATACACCGGGGAGCTGTTTTTT. Its translation is CASSSNQEYTGELFF. This sequence joins TRBV18 and TRBJ2-2, with D hard to call. Germline assignment: CDR1 KGHSH and CDR2 LQKENI. V shed 6 bases and J shed 3 bases, with 14 bases lying between them. The CDR3 runs to 15 residues.

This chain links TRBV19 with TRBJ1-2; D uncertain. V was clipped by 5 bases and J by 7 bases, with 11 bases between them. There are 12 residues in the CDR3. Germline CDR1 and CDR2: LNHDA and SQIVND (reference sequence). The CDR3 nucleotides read TGTGCCAGTAGTCCCCTTGGGGTTGGCTACACCTTC. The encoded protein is CASSPLGVGYTF.

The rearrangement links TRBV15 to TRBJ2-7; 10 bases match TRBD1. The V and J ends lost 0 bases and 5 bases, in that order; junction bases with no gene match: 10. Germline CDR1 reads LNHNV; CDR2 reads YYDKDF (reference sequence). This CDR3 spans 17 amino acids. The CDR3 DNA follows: TGTGCCACCAGCAGAGATTTGGGGGCGGACAGGGGGAACGAGCAGTACTTC. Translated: CATSRDLGADRGNEQYF.

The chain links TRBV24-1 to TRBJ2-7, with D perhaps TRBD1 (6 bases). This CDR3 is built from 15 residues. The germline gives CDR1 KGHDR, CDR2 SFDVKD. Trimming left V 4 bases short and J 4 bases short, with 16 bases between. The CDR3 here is CATSDPDRISYEQYF. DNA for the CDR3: TGTGCCACCAGTGACCCCGACAGGATCAGTTACGAGCAGTACTTC.

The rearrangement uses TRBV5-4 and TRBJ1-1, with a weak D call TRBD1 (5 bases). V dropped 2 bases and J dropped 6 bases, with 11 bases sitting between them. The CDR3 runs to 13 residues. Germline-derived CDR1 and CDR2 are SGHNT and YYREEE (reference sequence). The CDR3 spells CASSFVGGAEAFF. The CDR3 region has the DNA TGTGCCAGCAGCTTCGTAGGAGGGGCTGAAGCTTTCTTT.

The CDR3 here is CASSPGWDGSQQYF. CDR3 sequence (DNA): TGTGCCAGCTCACCTGGATGGGACGGTAGCCAGCAGTACTTC. This chain uses TRBV18 with TRBJ2-7, with D perhaps being TRBD1 or TRBD2 (5 bases each). V shed 3 bases and J shed 8 bases, with 17 bases lying between them. CDR3 length equals 14 residues. The V gene's germline CDR1 is KGHSH and CDR2 LQKENI.

The CDR3 is CASSFQLRGHYGYTF. The CDR3 coding sequence is TGTGCCAGCAGCTTCCAGTTAAGGGGGCACTATGGCTACACCTTC. The chain is built from TRBV5-5 and TRBJ1-2; 7 nucleotides align to TRBD1. Germline V CDR1 and CDR2: SGHKS, YYEKEE (reference sequence). Germline trimming cut 2 bases from V and 3 bases from J; bases unmatched to any gene: 7. This CDR3 contains 15 residues.

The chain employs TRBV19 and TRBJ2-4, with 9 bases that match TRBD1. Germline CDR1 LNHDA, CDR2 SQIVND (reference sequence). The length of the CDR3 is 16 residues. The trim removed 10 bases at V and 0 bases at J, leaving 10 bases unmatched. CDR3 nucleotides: TGTGCCACCCAAAGGGACAGGGCGGGAGCCAAAAACATTCAGTACTTC. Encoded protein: CATQRDRAGAKNIQYF.

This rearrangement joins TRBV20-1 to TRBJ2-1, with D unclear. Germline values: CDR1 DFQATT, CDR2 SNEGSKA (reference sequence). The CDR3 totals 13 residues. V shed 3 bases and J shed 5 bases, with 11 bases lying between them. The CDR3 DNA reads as TGCAGTGCTAGTATCTGGCTAAACAATGAGCAGTTCTTC. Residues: CSASIWLNNEQFF.

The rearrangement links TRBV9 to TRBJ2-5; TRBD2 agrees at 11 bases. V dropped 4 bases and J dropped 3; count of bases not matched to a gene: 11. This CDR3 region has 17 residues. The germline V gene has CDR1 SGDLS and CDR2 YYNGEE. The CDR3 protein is CASSPGTSGRGEETQYF. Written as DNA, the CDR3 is TGTGCCAGCAGCCCCGGGACTAGCGGAAGAGGGGAAGAGACCCAGTACTTC.

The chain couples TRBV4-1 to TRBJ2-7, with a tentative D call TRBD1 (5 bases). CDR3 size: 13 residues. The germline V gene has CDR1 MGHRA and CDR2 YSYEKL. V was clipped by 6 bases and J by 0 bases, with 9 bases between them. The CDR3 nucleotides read TGCGCCAGCAGGGGGCCGAGCTCCTACGAGCAGTACTTC. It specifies CASRGPSSYEQYF.

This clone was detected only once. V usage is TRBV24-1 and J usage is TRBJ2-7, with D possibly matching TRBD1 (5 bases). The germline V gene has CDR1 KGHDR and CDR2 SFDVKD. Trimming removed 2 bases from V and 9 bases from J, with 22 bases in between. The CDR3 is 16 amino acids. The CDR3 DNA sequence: TGTGCCACCAGTGATTCCCACGGACAACTTCCTACGAGGCAGTACTTC. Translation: CATSDSHGQLPTRQYF.

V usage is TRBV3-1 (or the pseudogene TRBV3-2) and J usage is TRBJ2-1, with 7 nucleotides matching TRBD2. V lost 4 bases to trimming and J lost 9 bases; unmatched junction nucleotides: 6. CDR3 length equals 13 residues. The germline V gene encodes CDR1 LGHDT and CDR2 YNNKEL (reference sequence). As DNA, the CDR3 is TGTGCCAGCAGCCGCGGGGGACGTAGTGAGCAGTTCTTC. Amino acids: CASSRGGRSEQFF.

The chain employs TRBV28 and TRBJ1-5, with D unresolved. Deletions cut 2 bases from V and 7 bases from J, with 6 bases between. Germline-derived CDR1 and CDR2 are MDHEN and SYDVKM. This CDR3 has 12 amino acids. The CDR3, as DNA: TGTGCCAGCAGTTTAGTGTGGCAGCCCCAGCATTTT. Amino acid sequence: CASSLVWQPQHF.

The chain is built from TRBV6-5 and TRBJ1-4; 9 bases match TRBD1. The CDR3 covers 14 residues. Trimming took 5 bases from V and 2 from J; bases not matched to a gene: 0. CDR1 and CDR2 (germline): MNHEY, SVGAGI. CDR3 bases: TGTGCCAGCAGTACAGGGGGCACTAATGAAAAACTGTTTTTT. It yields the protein CASSTGGTNEKLFF.